Listed here are 6 T cell receptor beta chains from one sample, sequenced in a study of blood T cell repertoires in COVID-19. Using immunoSEQ multiplex PCR, the repertoire was profiled, and TCRdb retains in-frame clones only, with some absent. This sample carries 200,000 or so clones, roughly 80% of them seen once, and the ten largest clones take roughly a tenth. The source material was peripheral blood. The receptors here all came from a woman of 80 years or more with acute or convalescent COVID-19.

This chain joins TRBV27 and TRBJ1-5; possible D gene TRBD1, 6 bases. CDR1 and CDR2 from the germline V gene are MNHEY and SMNVEV (reference sequence). V lost 8 bases to trimming and J lost 15 bases, with 20 bases between them. CDR3 length: 12 residues. CDR3 nucleotide sequence: TGTGCCAGCCGTCTCGCAGGACAGACCTTGCATTTT. It yields the protein CASRLAGQTLHF.

The rearrangement uses TRBV27 and TRBJ2-1; D is possibly TRBD2 (6 bases). CDR1 is MNHEY and CDR2 is SMNVEV in the germline V gene (reference sequence). Deletions cut 7 bases from V and 3 bases from J, with 16 bases between. The CDR3 is 15 residues long. CDR3 sequence reads: CASTSGRTIYNEQFF. The DNA for the CDR3 is TGTGCCAGCACCTCGGGACGGACTATCTACAATGAGCAGTTCTTC.

This rearrangement joins TRBV5-1 to TRBJ1-5; D is ambiguous. The CDR3 covers 16 residues. Trimming took 0 bases from V and 3 from J, leaving 13 bases between them. Germline values: CDR1 SGHRS, CDR2 YFSETQ. CDR3 amino acids: CASSLGHREDNQPQHF. CDR3 DNA: TGCGCCAGCAGCTTGGGGCACCGTGAGGACAATCAGCCCCAGCATTTT.

This chain joins TRBV29-1 and TRBJ2-7, with TRBD1 matching 7 bases. The junction had 15 bases not matched to a gene; V was cut back by 1 base and J by 9 bases. CDR1 is SQVTM, CDR2 ANQGSEA, per germline. The CDR3 is 15 amino acids. The CDR3 region is CSVEAGWDSTVGQYF. The CDR3 nucleotides are TGCAGCGTTGAAGCGGGATGGGACAGTACAGTCGGGCAGTACTTC.

V is TRBV29-1 and J is TRBJ1-2; 7 bases agree with TRBD1. CDR1 is SQVTM and CDR2 is ANQGSEA in the germline V gene. With 6 bases clipped from V and 0 bases from J, the junction kept 10 bases outside the gene matches. This CDR3 region has 15 residues. CDR3 residues: CSVSVGTDPNYGYTF. The CDR3 nucleotides are TGCAGCGTCTCTGTAGGGACAGACCCTAACTATGGCTACACCTTC.

The V and J genes are TRBV5-5 and TRBJ1-2, with 8 bases fitting TRBD1. Germline CDR1 reads SGHKS; CDR2 reads YYEKEE (reference sequence). This CDR3 spans 13 amino acids. V lost 2 bases and J lost 6; bases outside the gene matches: 3. CDR3 in amino acids: CASSFQGANGYTF. The CDR3 DNA follows: TGTGCCAGCAGCTTCCAGGGGGCGAATGGCTACACCTTC.